This T cell receptor (beta chain) originates from a study of naive and memory T cell subsets. The germline gives CDR1 SGHRS, CDR2 YFSETQ. V lost 0 bases and J 4 bases, leaving 13 bases between the germline ends. The CDR3 has 15 amino acids. Whole-study results and caveats: Over 95% of naive TCR sequences appeared only once after error correction, unlike memory subsets. The power law exponent of TCR abundance differed between naive and memory cells.

Two oligonucleotides, mixed equimolar, formed the beta constant-region primer covering TRBC1 and TRBC2. Four rounds of PCR amplified the ligated cDNA using nested alpha and beta constant-region primers plus SP2. A single record per CDR3 protein comes from TCRdb applying MiXCR to the UMI-ligation and nested PCR reads. The sample records 100,000 to 150,000 distinct CDR3 sequences, roughly 32% being singletons. The sample holds one count of this clonotype. The antigen is not known. The sequence derives from a human donor in good health. Material: central memory CD4+ T cells from blood. The V gene is TRBV5-1, the J gene TRBJ1-2, with TRBD1 as a possible D gene (6 bases). The CDR3 reads CASSLAGGGGYGYTF. CDR3 bases: TGCGCCAGCAGCTTGGCCGGGGGCGGTGGCTATGGCTACACCTTC.